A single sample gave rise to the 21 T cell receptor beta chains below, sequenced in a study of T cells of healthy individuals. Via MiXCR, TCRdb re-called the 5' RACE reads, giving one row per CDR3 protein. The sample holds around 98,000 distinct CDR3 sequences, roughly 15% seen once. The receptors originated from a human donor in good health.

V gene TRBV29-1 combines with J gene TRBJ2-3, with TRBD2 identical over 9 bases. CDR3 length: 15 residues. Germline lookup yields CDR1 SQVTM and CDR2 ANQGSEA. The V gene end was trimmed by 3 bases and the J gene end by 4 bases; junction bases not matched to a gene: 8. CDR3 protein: CSVEIAGVPADTQYF. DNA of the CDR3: TGCAGCGTTGAGATAGCGGGAGTTCCCGCAGATACGCAGTATTTT.

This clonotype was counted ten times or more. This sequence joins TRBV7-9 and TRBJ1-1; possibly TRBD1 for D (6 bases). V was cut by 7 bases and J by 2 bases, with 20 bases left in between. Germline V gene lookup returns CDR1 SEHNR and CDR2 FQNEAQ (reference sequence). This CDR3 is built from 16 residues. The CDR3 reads CASTPYEGTLNTEAFF. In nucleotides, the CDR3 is TGTGCCAGCACCCCTTATGAAGGGACACTTAACACTGAAGCTTTCTTT.

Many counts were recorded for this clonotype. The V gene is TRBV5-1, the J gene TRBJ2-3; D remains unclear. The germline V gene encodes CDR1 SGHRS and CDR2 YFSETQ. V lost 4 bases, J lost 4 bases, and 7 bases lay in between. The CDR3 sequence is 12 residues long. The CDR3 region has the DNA TGCGCCAGCAGCCTAGGGTCAGATACGCAGTATTTT. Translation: CASSLGSDTQYF.

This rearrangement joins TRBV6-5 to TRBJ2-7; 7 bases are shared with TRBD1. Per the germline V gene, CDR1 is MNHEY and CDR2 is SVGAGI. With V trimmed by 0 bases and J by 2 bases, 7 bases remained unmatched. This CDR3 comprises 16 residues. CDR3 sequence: CASSYSMRTGPYEQYF. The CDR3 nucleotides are TGTGCCAGCAGTTACTCGATGAGGACAGGCCCCTACGAGCAGTACTTC.

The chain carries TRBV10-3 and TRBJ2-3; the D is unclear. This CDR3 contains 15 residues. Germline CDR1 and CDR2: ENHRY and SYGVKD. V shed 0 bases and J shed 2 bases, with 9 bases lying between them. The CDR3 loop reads CAISESFRPTDTQYF. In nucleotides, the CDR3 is TGTGCCATCAGTGAGTCCTTCCGCCCCACAGATACGCAGTATTTT.

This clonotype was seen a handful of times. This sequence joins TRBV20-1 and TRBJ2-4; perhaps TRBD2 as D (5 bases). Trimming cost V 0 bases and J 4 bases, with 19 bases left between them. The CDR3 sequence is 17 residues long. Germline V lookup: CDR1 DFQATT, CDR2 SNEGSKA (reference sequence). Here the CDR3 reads CSARDLPAPTGKNIQYF. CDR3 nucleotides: TGCAGTGCTAGAGATCTCCCGGCACCCACGGGGAAAAACATTCAGTACTTC.

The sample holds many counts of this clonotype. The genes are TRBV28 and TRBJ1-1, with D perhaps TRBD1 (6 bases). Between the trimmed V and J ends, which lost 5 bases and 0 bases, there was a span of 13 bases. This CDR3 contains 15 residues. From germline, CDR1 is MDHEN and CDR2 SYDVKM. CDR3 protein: CASSPLDRLNTEAFF. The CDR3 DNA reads TGTGCCAGCAGTCCTCTGGACAGATTGAACACTGAAGCTTTCTTT.

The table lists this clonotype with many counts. The DNA for the CDR3 is TGTGCCAGCAGCAGACAGGGGACGAACACCGGGGAGCTGTTTTTT. Encoded protein: CASSRQGTNTGELFF. The V gene is TRBV6-4, the J gene TRBJ2-2; 8 bases align to TRBD1. V shed 6 bases and J 0 bases; nucleotides not matched to a gene: 3. Germline CDR1 reads MRHNA; CDR2 reads SNTAGT. The CDR3 runs to 15 residues.

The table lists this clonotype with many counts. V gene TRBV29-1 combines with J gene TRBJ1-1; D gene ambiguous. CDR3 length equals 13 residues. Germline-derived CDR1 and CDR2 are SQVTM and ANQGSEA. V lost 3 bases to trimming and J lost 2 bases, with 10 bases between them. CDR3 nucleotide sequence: TGCAGCGTTGACCCTACGGATAACACTGAAGCTTTCTTT. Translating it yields CSVDPTDNTEAFF.

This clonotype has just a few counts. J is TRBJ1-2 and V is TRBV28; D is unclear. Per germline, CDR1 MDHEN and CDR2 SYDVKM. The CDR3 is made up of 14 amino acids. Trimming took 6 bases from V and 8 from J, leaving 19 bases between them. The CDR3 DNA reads TGTGCCAGCAGACCAGCCGGAAACCTAGGGGGCTACACCTTC. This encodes CASRPAGNLGGYTF.

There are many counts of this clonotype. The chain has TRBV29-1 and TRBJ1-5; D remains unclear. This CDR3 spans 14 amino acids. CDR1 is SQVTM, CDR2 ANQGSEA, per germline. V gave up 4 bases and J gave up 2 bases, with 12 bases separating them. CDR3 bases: TGCAGCGTTGTGATCCCCGGTGGCAATCAGCCCCAGCATTTT. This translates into CSVVIPGGNQPQHF.

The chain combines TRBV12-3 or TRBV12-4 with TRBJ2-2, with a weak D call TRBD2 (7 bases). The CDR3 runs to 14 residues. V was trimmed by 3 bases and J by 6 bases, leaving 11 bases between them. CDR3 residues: CASSLGGLPGELFF. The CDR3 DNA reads TGTGCCAGCAGTTTGGGGGGGCTCCCCGGGGAGCTGTTTTTT.

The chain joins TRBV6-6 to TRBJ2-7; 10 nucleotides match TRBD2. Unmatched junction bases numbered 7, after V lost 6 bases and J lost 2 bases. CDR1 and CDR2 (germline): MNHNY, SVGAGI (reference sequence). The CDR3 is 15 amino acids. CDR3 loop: CASRATSGATYEQYF. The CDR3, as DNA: TGTGCCAGCAGGGCAACTAGCGGGGCTACCTACGAGCAGTACTTC.

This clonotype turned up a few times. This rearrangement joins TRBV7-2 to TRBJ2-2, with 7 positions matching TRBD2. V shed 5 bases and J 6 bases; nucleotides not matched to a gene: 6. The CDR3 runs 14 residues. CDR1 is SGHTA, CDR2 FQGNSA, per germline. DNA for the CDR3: TGTGCCAGCAGCCCACTCCTAGCGGCCGGGGAGCTGTTTTTT. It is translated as CASSPLLAAGELFF.

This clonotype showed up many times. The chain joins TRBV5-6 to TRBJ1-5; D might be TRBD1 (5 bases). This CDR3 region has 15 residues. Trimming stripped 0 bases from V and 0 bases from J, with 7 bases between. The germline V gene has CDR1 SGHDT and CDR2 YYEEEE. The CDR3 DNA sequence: TGTGCCAGCAGCTTGGGGGGGAGTAGCAATCAGCCCCAGCATTTT. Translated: CASSLGGSSNQPQHF.

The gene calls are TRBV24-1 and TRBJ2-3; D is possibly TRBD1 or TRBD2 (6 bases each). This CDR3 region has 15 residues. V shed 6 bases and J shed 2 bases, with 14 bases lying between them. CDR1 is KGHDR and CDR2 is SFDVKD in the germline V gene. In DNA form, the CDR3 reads TGTGCCACCAGTCTCTCGGGGGCCAACACAGATACGCAGTATTTT. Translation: CATSLSGANTDTQYF.

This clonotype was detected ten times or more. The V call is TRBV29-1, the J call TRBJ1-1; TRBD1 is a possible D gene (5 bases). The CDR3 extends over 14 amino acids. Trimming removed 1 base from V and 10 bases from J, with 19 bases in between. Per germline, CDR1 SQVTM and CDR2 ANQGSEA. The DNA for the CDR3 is TGCAGCGTTGAAGGGGGGTTCCCACGTAAGGGAGCTTTCTTT. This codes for CSVEGGFPRKGAFF. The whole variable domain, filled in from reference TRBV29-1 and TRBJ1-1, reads SAVISQKPSRDICQRGTSLTIQCQVDSQVTMMFWYRQQPGQSLTLIATANQGSEATYESGFVIDKFPISRPNLTFSTLTVSNMSPEDSSIYLCSVEGGFPRKGAFFGQGTRLTVV.

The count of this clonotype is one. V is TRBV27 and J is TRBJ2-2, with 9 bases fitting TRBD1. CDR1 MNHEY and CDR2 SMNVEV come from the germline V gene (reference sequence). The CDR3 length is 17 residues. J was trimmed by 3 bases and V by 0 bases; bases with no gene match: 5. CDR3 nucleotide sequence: TGTGCCAGCAGTTTATCTCCCGGGACAGGGTACACCGGGGAGCTGTTTTTT. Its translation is CASSLSPGTGYTGELFF.

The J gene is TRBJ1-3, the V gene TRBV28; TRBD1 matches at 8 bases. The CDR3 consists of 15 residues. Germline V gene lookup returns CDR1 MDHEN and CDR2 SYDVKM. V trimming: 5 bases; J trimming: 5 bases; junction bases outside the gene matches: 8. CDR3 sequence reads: CASSAPGTGRNTIYF. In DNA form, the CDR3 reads TGTGCCAGCAGTGCTCCCGGGACAGGCCGAAACACCATATATTTT.

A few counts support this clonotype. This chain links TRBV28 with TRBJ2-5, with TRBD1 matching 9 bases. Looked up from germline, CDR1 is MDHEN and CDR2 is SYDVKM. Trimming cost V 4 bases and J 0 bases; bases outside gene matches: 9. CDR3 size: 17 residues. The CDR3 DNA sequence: TGTGCCAGCAGTTCCGGACAGGGGCGTTCTAACCAAGAGACCCAGTACTTC. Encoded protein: CASSSGQGRSNQETQYF. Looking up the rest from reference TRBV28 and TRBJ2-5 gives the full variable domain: DVKVTQSSRYLVKRTGEKVFLECVQDMDHENMFWYRQDPGLGLRLIYFSYDVKMKEKGDIPEGYSVSREKKERFSLILESASTNQTSMYLCASSSGQGRSNQETQYFGPGTRLLVL.

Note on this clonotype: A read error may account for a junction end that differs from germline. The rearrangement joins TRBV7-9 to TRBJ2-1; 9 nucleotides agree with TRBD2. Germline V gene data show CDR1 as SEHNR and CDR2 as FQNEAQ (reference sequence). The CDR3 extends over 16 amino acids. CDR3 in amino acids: CVSSLLGAGGPNEQFF. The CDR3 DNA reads TGTGTCAGCAGCTTATTGGGTGCGGGAGGGCCGAATGAGCAGTTCTTC.